The text below deals with one T cell receptor (beta chain). As yet, its antigen is unknown. TCRdb keeps only in-frame clones here, not all; method: immunoSEQ multiplex PCR. The data contain 50,000 to 75,000 clones, roughly 86% of them seen just once; the ten biggest clones take up roughly 2.3%. The entry originates in a study of lymphopenia after photon versus proton radiotherapy. General study results and limits: Oligoclonal CD8+ Temra expansion after nadir drove photon patients' diversity drop. In patients who died, overall survival fell as post-nadir TCR diversity dropped more. Under photons, naive T cells and diversity fell while effector/memory populations rose.

CDR1 and CDR2 from the germline V gene are LGHNA and YSLEER. This CDR3 comprises 15 residues. Trimming took off 0 bases at V and 0 bases at J, with 8 bases between the two ends. The gene calls are TRBV4-3 and TRBJ1-2; D is undetermined. The receptor comes from a man aged 35 to 55 with gastric cancer. This sample comprised peripheral blood, obtained from a patient treated with photon-based radiotherapy. The CDR3 DNA sequence: TGCGCCAGCAGCCAAGATCCGGGGACTAACTATGGCTACACCTTC. Its translation: CASSQDPGTNYGYTF.